The clone carrying this TCR beta chain was detected ten times or more. The antigen is not known. Patients with uncontrolled infections, other autoimmune diseases, pregnancy or lactation were excluded. TCR beta CDR3 regions were amplified from RNA transcripts. First-round RT-PCR with HTBI primers amplified the TCR CDR3 region. TCRdb reprocessed the multiplex PCR reads with MiXCR, giving one entry per CDR3 protein. The sample consists of approximately 610,000 distinct CDR3 sequences, over 12% of them appearing once. This sample was taken from a study of T cells in Graves' hyperthyroidism and ophthalmopathy. Across the whole study: Peripheral blood was taken when the disease was first diagnosed, before any treatment began.

Notes on the study in general: In blood, most of the thyroid clonotypes expanded above 0.001 were also present. In simple terms, a model built on 13 V-J features told ophthalmopathy apart from stable hyperthyroidism.

The CDR3 is 13 residues long. The germline V gene encodes CDR1 MDHEN and CDR2 SYDVKM. Trimming removed 4 bases from V and 4 bases from J, with 10 bases in between. This sequence originates from a woman aged 40 to 50 with Graves' ophthalmopathy. Sequenced: blood. The gene calls are TRBV28 and TRBJ1-2, with D uncertain. The CDR3, as DNA: TGTGCCAGCAGTTACCCAGGCCCCTATGGCTACACCTTC. Protein product: CASSYPGPYGYTF.